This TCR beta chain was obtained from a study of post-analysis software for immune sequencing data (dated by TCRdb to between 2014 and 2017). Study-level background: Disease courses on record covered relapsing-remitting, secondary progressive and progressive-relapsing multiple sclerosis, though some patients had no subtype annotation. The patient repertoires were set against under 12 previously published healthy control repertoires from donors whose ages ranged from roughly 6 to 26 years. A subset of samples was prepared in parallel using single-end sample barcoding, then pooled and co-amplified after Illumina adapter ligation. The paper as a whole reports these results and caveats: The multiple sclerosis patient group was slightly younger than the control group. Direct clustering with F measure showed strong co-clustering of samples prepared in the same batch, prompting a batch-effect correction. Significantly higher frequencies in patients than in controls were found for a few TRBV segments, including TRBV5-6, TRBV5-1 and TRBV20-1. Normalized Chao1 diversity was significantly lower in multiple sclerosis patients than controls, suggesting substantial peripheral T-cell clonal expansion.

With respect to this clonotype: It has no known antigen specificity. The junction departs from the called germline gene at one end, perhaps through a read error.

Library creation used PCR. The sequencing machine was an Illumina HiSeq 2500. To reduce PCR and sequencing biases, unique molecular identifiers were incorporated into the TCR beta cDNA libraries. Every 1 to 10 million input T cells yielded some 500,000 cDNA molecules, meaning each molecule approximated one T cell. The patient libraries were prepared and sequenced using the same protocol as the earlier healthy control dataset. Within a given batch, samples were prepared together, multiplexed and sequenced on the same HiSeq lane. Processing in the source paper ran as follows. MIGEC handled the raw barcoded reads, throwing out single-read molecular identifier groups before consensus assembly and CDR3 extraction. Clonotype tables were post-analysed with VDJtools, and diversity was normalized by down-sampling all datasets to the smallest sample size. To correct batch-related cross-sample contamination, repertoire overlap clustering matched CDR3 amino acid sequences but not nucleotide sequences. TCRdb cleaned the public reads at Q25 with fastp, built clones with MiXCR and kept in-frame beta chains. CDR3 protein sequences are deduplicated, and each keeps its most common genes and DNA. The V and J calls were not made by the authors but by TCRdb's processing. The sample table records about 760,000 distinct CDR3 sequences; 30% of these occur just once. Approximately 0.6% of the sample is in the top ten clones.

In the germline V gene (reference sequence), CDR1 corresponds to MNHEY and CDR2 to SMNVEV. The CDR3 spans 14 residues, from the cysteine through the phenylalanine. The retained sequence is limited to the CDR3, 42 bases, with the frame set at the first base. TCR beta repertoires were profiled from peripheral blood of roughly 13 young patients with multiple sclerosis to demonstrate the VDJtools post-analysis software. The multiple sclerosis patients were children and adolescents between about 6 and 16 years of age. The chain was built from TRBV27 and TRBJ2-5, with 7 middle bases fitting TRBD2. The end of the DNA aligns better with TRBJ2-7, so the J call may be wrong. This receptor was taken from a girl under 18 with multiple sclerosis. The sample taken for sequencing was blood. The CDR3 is CASSLFGRQDEQYF. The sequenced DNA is TGTGCCAGCAGCTTATTCGGGAGGCAGGACGAGCAGTACTTC.